A selection of T cell receptor beta chains follows, all from one sample in a study of blood T cell repertoires in COVID-19. Assay used: immunoSEQ multiplex PCR; TCRdb lists only in-frame clones, some missing. The sample has around 60,000 clones; around 87% are singletons. Sequenced sample: peripheral blood. These receptors were taken from a human donor in a cohort sampled during active COVID-19. The CDR3 runs from the conserved cysteine through the conserved F or W. D genes are given only for firm matches. Only some rows state a clone size, as once, few, many or a class for expanded clones.

j_gene: TRBJ1-1; d_gene: TRBD1; v_gene: TRBV27; abundance: NA; CDR3aa: CASSWGTGISEAFF; CDR3nt: TGTGCCAGCAGTTGGGGGACAGGGATTTCTGAAGCTTTCTTT
j_gene: TRBJ2-2; d_gene: NA; v_gene: TRBV12-3/TRBV12-4; abundance: few; CDR3aa: CARPGVTGELFF; CDR3nt: TGTGCCAGACCGGGAGTCACCGGGGAGCTGTTTTTT
j_gene: TRBJ2-7; d_gene: NA; v_gene: TRBV6-5; abundance: NA; CDR3aa: CASSRSGPVYEQYF; CDR3nt: TGTGCCAGCAGCCGCTCAGGTCCCGTCTACGAGCAGTACTTC
j_gene: TRBJ1-2; d_gene: NA; v_gene: TRBV6-1; abundance: NA; CDR3aa: CASSERSVTF; CDR3nt: TGTGCCAGCAGTGAGAGGTCAGTCACCTTC
j_gene: TRBJ2-3; d_gene: NA; v_gene: TRBV5-4; abundance: once; CDR3aa: CASSTRSGDTQYF; CDR3nt: TGTGCCAGCAGCACCAGGAGCGGAGATACGCAGTATTTT
j_gene: TRBJ2-1; d_gene: TRBD2; v_gene: TRBV6-4; abundance: NA; CDR3aa: CASSPGTSEYNEQFF; CDR3nt: TGTGCCAGCAGTCCCGGGACTAGCGAATACAATGAGCAGTTCTTC
j_gene: TRBJ1-1; d_gene: TRBD1; v_gene: TRBV27; abundance: NA; CDR3aa: CASFRQGNTEAFF; CDR3nt: TGTGCCAGCTTCCGACAGGGAAATACTGAAGCTTTCTTT
j_gene: TRBJ2-7; d_gene: TRBD2; v_gene: TRBV4-1; abundance: NA; CDR3aa: CASSQMRGGLNEQYF; CDR3nt: TGCGCCAGCAGCCAGATGCGGGGGGGCCTCAACGAGCAGTACTTC
j_gene: TRBJ1-2; d_gene: NA; v_gene: TRBV7-9; abundance: NA; CDR3aa: CASSLGGINYGYTF; CDR3nt: TGTGCCAGCAGCTTAGGAGGGATCAACTATGGCTACACCTTC
j_gene: TRBJ2-6; d_gene: NA; v_gene: TRBV19; abundance: once; CDR3aa: CASSIAIGGANVLTF; CDR3nt: TGTGCCAGTAGTATAGCGATCGGTGGGGCCAACGTCCTGACTTTC